Given below is one TCR beta chain in context. What it binds is unknown. 5' RACE that incorporated UMI labels was used to prepare the TRB cDNA libraries. TCRdb re-analyzed the 5' RACE reads; it lists each CDR3 protein once, without DNA. This sample carries 130,000 or so distinct CDR3 sequences, with 0.41% going to the ten biggest clones. The data originate from a study of CXCR3-negative and CXCR3-positive naive CD8 T cells. Broader study findings: The TRB CDR3s that CXCR3-positive naive cells carried were more hydrophobic than those of CXCR3-negative naive cells.

This CDR3 has 16 residues. This chain connects TRBV21-1 to TRBJ1-1. TRBV21-1 corresponds to a pseudogene. The clonotype originates from a human donor in good health. Some clones in this sample may be carry-over from other donors' samples. The sequenced sample consisted of naive CXCR3+ CD8+ T cells from blood. Regarding subset: CD45RO-CCR7+CD27+CD95- naive CD8+ T cells expressing CXCR3 (TNR3+). The CDR3 reads CASSKARRRQNTEAFF.